A selection of T cell receptor beta chains follows, all from one sample in a study of cytomegalovirus exposure and HLA in healthy donors. Method: immunoSEQ multiplex PCR; TCRdb's copy keeps in-frame clones and lacks some. The sample consists of approximately 220,000 clones, 80% to 90% of them appearing once. The sample consisted of PBMCs. The receptors were sampled from a man aged 30 to 45 in good health and CMV-seronegative. Both conserved end residues are part of each CDR3. A D gene is named only where the DNA matches it firmly. Clone size is not always given. Where it is, it says once, few, many or a class for expanded clones.

clone size	D gene	V gene	J gene	CDR3 length	CDR3 DNA	CDR3 protein
NA	TRBD2	TRBV5-1	TRBJ2-3	16	TGCGCCAGCAGCCTACGAGCGGGGGCCCACACAGATACGCAGTATTTT	CASSLRAGAHTDTQYF
NA	TRBD2	TRBV18	TRBJ2-7	15	TGTGCCAGCTCACCCCTAGCGGGTTCCACCTACGAGCAGTACTTC	CASSPLAGSTYEQYF
NA	NA	TRBV27	TRBJ1-2	14	TGTGCCAGCAGTTTGGCGGGGATGGAATATGGCTACACCTTC	CASSLAGMEYGYTF
NA	NA	TRBV6-5	TRBJ1-1	13	TGTGCCAGCAGTTTCCTCTCGAACACTGAAGCTTTCTTT	CASSFLSNTEAFF
NA	NA	TRBV11-2	TRBJ1-1	12	TGTGCCAGCAGCCCAGAGGACACTGAAGCTTTCTTT	CASSPEDTEAFF
NA	TRBD1	TRBV19	TRBJ1-1	15	TGTGCCAGTAGTATGGACAAGGGGGCCAACACTGAAGCTTTCTTT	CASSMDKGANTEAFF
few	NA	TRBV28	TRBJ1-2	14	TGTGCCAGCAGTGTTGACGCAAGACTTTCTGGCTACACCTTC	CASSVDARLSGYTF
NA	NA	TRBV18	TRBJ1-1	16	TGTGCCAGCTCACCAACCGCAGGGGCGACGAACACTGAAGCTTTCTTT	CASSPTAGATNTEAFF
NA	NA	TRBV5-6	TRBJ1-3	15	TGTGCCAGCAGCTTGGGGGGGCCCCGTGGAAACACCATATATTTT	CASSLGGPRGNTIYF
once	TRBD1	TRBV5-4	TRBJ2-7	15	TGTGCCAGCAGCACTTCGACAGGGGGCCTCGACGAGCAGTACTTC	CASSTSTGGLDEQYF
NA	NA	TRBV18	TRBJ2-6	16	TGTGCCAGCTCCCCTCGAGGACTCTCAGGGGCCAACGTCCTGACTTTC	CASSPRGLSGANVLTF
few	NA	TRBV5-4	TRBJ1-1	13	TGTGCCAGCAGCTTGGCCAGTAACACTGAAGCTTTCTTT	CASSLASNTEAFF
NA	TRBD2	TRBV7-7	TRBJ2-5	13	TGTGCTAGCAGCCTGGGACTACAAGAGACCCAGTACTTC	CASSLGLQETQYF
NA	TRBD1	TRBV2	TRBJ2-3	16	TGTGCCAGCAGCTACGACAGGGGGCTGGGCACAGATACGCAGTATTTT	CASSYDRGLGTDTQYF
NA	NA	TRBV4-3	TRBJ2-2	16	TGCGCCAGCAGCCAAGTGCCGGGAGCCCAGGGCGGGGAGCTGTTTTTT	CASSQVPGAQGGELFF
once	NA	TRBV28	TRBJ2-1	12	TGTGCCAGCAGTCACCTAAACAATGAGCAGTTCTTC	CASSHLNNEQFF
NA	TRBD1	TRBV7-2	TRBJ2-1	16	TGTGCCAGCAGCCCTCACGCAGGACAGGTCACGACGAAGCAGTTCTTC	CASSPHAGQVTTKQFF
NA	TRBD2	TRBV9	TRBJ2-7	16	TGTGCCAGCAGCGTAGCGGGGGGGCCTCAGTCCTACGAGCAGTACTTC	CASSVAGGPQSYEQYF
NA	NA	TRBV5-5	TRBJ2-7	14	TGTGCCAGCAGCCTCTCCCCAGGTCCCTACGAGCAGTACTTC	CASSLSPGPYEQYF
NA	TRBD1	TRBV10-3	TRBJ1-2	13	TGTGCCATCAGAGGACAGGGTGACTATGGCTACACCTTC	CAIRGQGDYGYTF
NA	NA	TRBV9	TRBJ1-6	14	TGTGCCAGCTCGGTTGGCGGGGGAAATTCACCCCTCCACTTT	CASSVGGGNSPLHF
NA	NA	TRBV5-6	TRBJ2-7	13	TGTGCCAGCAAACGGGGAGACTCCTACGAGCAGTACTTC	CASKRGDSYEQYF
NA	NA	TRBV7-9	TRBJ2-1	14	TGTGCCAGCAGCCAAAGGACAGTTTACAATGAGCAGTTCTTC	CASSQRTVYNEQFF
NA	NA	TRBV9	TRBJ1-2	13	TGTGCCAGCAGCGAGGCACAGGGTGATGGCTACACCTTC	CASSEAQGDGYTF
NA	NA	TRBV2	TRBJ2-7	15	TGTGCCAGCACCGGCCCCCGGCAGGTGTCCTACGAGCAGTACTTC	CASTGPRQVSYEQYF
NA	TRBD2	TRBV7-9	TRBJ2-2	14	TGTGCCAGCAGCCCACTAGCGGTCACCGGGGAGCTGTTTTTT	CASSPLAVTGELFF
NA	TRBD1	TRBV6-5	TRBJ2-7	14	TGTGCCAGCAGCATAACAGGGGACTCCTACGAGCAGTACTTC	CASSITGDSYEQYF
NA	TRBD1	TRBV18	TRBJ1-1	13	TGTGCCAGCTCACCAAGGACAGGGACTGAAGCTTTCTTT	CASSPRTGTEAFF
NA	NA	TRBV10-3	TRBJ1-5	13	TGTGCCATCAGTGAGCCCCCGAATAGAGCCCAGCATTTT	CAISEPPNRAQHF
NA	TRBD1	TRBV5-6	TRBJ2-7	14	TGTGCCAGCAGCCCCCAGGGGGCAGGACGCGAGCAGTACTTC	CASSPQGAGREQYF
NA	TRBD1	TRBV6-1	TRBJ2-7	14	TGTGCCAGCAGACTAGACAGGGGGATCGACGAGCAGTACTTC	CASRLDRGIDEQYF
NA	NA	TRBV6-5	TRBJ1-1	15	TGTGCCAGCAGTTACCAGGCAGGGCTCGGGACTGAAGCTTTCTTT	CASSYQAGLGTEAFF
NA	TRBD1	TRBV28	TRBJ1-2	14	TGTGCCAGCAGTACTCCACAGGGGAACTATGGCTACACCTTC	CASSTPQGNYGYTF
NA	TRBD1	TRBV6-1	TRBJ2-2	15	TGTGCCAGCAGGCAGGGACAGGGTGGCACCGGGGAGCTGTTTTTT	CASRQGQGGTGELFF
NA	NA	TRBV5-1	TRBJ1-2	15	TGCGCCAGCAGCTTGGGACAGCGAGCTAACTATGGCTACACCTTC	CASSLGQRANYGYTF
NA	NA	TRBV19	TRBJ2-3	15	TGTGCCAGTAGTATCTCCTGGACTAGCACAGATACGCAGTATTTT	CASSISWTSTDTQYF
NA	NA	TRBV6-4	TRBJ2-2	14	TGTGCCAGCAGTCCCGATGAGGTTACCGGGGAGCTGTTTTTT	CASSPDEVTGELFF
NA	NA	TRBV28	TRBJ1-4	14	TGTGCCACGTCTCGGGGGGTCGCTAATGAAAAACTGTTTTTT	CATSRGVANEKLFF
NA	NA	TRBV11-2	TRBJ2-3	14	TGTGCCAGCAGCTTTGGGCTTGACACAGATACGCAGTATTTT	CASSFGLDTDTQYF
NA	NA	TRBV7-9	TRBJ1-1	14	TGTGCCAGCAGCTTAGGGGGAGGGAACACTGAAGCTTTCTTT	CASSLGGGNTEAFF
once	NA	TRBV14	TRBJ1-2	14	TGTGCCAGCAGCCAAGAGGAGGGATCGGATGGCTACACCTTC	CASSQEEGSDGYTF
NA	TRBD2	TRBV11-1	TRBJ2-1	16	TGTGCCAGCAGCTACGGGACTAGCGGAACCTACAATGAGCAGTTCTTC	CASSYGTSGTYNEQFF
NA	NA	TRBV11-1	TRBJ1-1	14	TGTGCCAGCAGCAGACAGCTTAAGAACACTGAAGCTTTCTTT	CASSRQLKNTEAFF
once	NA	TRBV9	TRBJ1-5	19	TGTGCCACCCAAAAGGGATTTATCAAGTGCAGCGGCGGCAATCAGCCCCAGCATTTT	CATQKGFIKCSGGNQPQHF
NA	TRBD1	TRBV6-6	TRBJ1-2	15	TGTGCCAGCAGTCACCCAGGGGGAGTAGACTATGGCTACACCTTC	CASSHPGGVDYGYTF
NA	NA	TRBV4-2	TRBJ2-1	14	TGTGCCAGCAGCCAAGCGATGGGAGTCGGTGAGCAGTTCTTC	CASSQAMGVGEQFF